This T cell receptor beta chain came from a study of blood T cell repertoires in COVID-19. Study in general: COVID-19 samples collected from the United States, Italy and Spain covered acute and convalescent phases. T cells, B-cell-depleted T cells, or PBMCs provided the cDNA or gDNA that served as material.

Original processing notes: The assay estimated nucleated cells by amplifying reference gene primers. TCRdb keeps only in-frame clones here, not all; method: immunoSEQ multiplex PCR. V and J calls plus clone size are reproduced from that table; the DNA served to infer D and trimming. The table lists 250,000 to 300,000 clones, around 85% of them singletons. The CDR3 totals 17 residues. Germline V CDR1 and CDR2: SEHNR, FQNEAQ (reference sequence). V lost 5 bases to trimming and J lost 5 bases; unmatched junction nucleotides: 11. The sequencing sample was made of PBMCs or T cells enriched from blood (not recorded which). This receptor was obtained from a woman in her forties or fifties who had recovered from COVID-19. V and J are TRBV7-9 and TRBJ2-7; 14 bases map to TRBD2. CDR3 residues: CASSPRGLAGGRHEQYF. The CDR3 region has the DNA TGTGCCAGCAGCCCACGAGGACTAGCGGGAGGCCGTCACGAGCAGTACTTC.